This is a list of T cell receptor beta chains from one sample in a study of blood T cell repertoires in COVID-19. Method: immunoSEQ multiplex PCR; TCRdb's copy keeps in-frame clones and lacks some. The data show tens of thousands of clones, 70% to 90% seen once. The specimen sequenced was peripheral blood. These receptors all stem from a woman older than 75 with acute or convalescent COVID-19. The conserved cysteine and the conserved F or W are not part of the CDR3 here. Only part of the rows carry a size: once, few, many, or a class if the clone is expanded.

j_gene,v_gene,abundance,CDR3aa
TRBJ2-5,TRBV3-1/TRBV3-2,.,ASSQNRVQETQY
TRBJ2-2,TRBV12-5,.,ASGLGQGANGELF
TRBJ2-1,TRBV27,.,ASDPPGLAGPGQF
TRBJ2-7,TRBV19,.,ASKFADRGPWEQY
TRBJ1-5,TRBV6-2/TRBV6-3,.,ASSYKVGGGQPPYQPQH
TRBJ2-7,TRBV9,.,ASSVRAGEGEQY
TRBJ1-1,TRBV3-1/TRBV3-2,.,ASSQVQNTEAF
TRBJ2-2,TRBV5-1,once,ASSWPGLAGGAGRTGELF
TRBJ2-7,TRBV30,.,AWTARFYEQY
TRBJ2-7,TRBV27,.,ASSLQRYSYEQY
TRBJ2-5,TRBV5-1,.,ASSLSPGGLETQY